This entry features one T cell receptor beta chain sequence. The antigen it recognizes is unknown. No clone much larger than this one lies a single base away; base qualities are absent. Library construction relied on the immunoSEQ multiplex PCR assay. For the multiplex PCR, a mixture combining 60 forward primers for TCR Vbeta segments and 13 reverse primers for TCR Jbeta segments was used. A multiplex PCR assay on genomic DNA amplified the CDR3 region of rearranged TCR beta genes. The amplified TCR beta libraries were sequenced on the Illumina HiSeq System as 87-base-pair reads. The paper's processing steps were these. In a later analysis, around 80 million unique TCR beta chains were counted across the 666 repertoires, and roughly 11 million of these chains were shared by at least two donors. A nearest-neighbor algorithm error-corrected the raw reads and collapsed the reads into unique sequences, merging closely related sequences to remove PCR and sequencing errors. V, D and J gene segments were assigned by aligning CDR3 sequences to IMGT reference sequences. For a sequence to be retained, a match of at least six nucleotides was required to both a V gene segment and a J gene segment. Rearrangements were classified as productive when the CDR3 lacked stop codons and remained in frame with V and J, and all other rearrangements were classified as non-productive. CDR3 was defined according to IMGT convention as the region running from the second conserved V-encoded cysteine to the conserved J-encoded phenylalanine. In an earlier analysis of more than 550 of the donors, sequences lacking an unambiguous match to a single V gene segment were excluded. In an earlier analysis of some 590 of the donors, a V segment was called functional when productive rearrangements were above 56.7%, and segregating when the standard deviation between donors exceeded 5%. A statistical classification framework was built to diagnose cytomegalovirus status from the catalog of TCR beta chain sequences. A later analysis assigned V and J genes by comparing TCR nucleotide sequences with IMGT/GENE-DB human TR gene sequences. Using the TCRdist pipeline, a later analysis assigned CDR3 sequences along with most-parsimonious VDJ recombination scenarios. In a later analysis, each TCR beta chain was defined by its CDR3 amino acid sequence together with its V-gene family, and reads lacking a unique V-gene family were excluded. In a later analysis, 550 to 650 highly shared, low-generation-probability nucleotide sequences were removed to address suspected cross-contamination and a sequencing artifact. For each public chain, a later analysis derived a clonal expansion index from normalized ranks of inferred template counts within each repertoire. Generation probabilities in a later analysis came from a VDJ recombination model fitted to out-of-frame rearrangements, and those results were checked against IGoR. Hypergeometric tests were used in a later analysis to score TCR-TCR, TCR-HLA and TCR-CMV co-occurrence, with a repertoire-size bias correction applied to the TCR pairs. To estimate false discovery rates, a later analysis permuted the HLA or CMV assignments 20 times. In a later analysis, co-occurring TCRs were grouped using DBSCAN, and TCRdist sequence similarity was added for clustering within HLA-allele-positive subsets. For co-occurrence clustering, repertoires with fewer than 30,000 or more than 120,000 public chains were excluded, along with a handful of repertoires with anomalous nucleotide sharing. The immuneACCESS repertoire file appears here via TCRdb, limited to in-frame rearrangements. These files lack a portion of the clones; in checked studies, under half of the deficit traces to unresolved V genes, and the cause of the others is not known. The V and J calls and clone size were taken over from that table, and D and trimming were inferred from the DNA. This sample gives about 93,000 clones in total; 78% of them show up just once. Approximately 3.3% of the sample rests with the top ten.

This specimen belongs to a study of cytomegalovirus exposure and HLA in healthy donors (dated by TCRdb to 2016 to 2017). In terms of the full investigation: An earlier analysis of 587 of the donors reported about 280 Gb of sequence data and approximately 120 million unique TCR beta sequences obtained from about 180 million T cells. Among approximately 370 genotyped donors of the cohort, an average of around 250,000 unique TCR beta nucleotide sequences was sequenced per donor, of which approximately 18% were non-productive. A later analysis re-analyzed previously published TCR beta repertoires from 600 to 850 donors and added high-resolution HLA genotyping to study TCR occurrence patterns. Among the roughly 390 genotyped donors, about 85% belonged to the genetic ancestry cluster associated with self-reported Caucasian donors. An early release covering just under 650 HLA-typed donors comprised about 300 gigabases of sequencing data and tens of millions of unique TCR sequences. In addition to the first cohort of around 670 subjects, a separate validation cohort of over 90 different subjects was used. Donor age, sex, ethnicity and CMV serostatus were compiled together with the repertoire data. An earlier analysis of 500 to 650 of the donors applied high-throughput TCR beta sequencing to assess whether each TCR beta V gene segment acted as functional or pseudogenic. To predict cytomegalovirus infection status, the study brought together high-throughput TCR immunosequencing, statistical association of individual TCRs with disease status, and machine learning. HLA typing included class I and class II loci at four-digit resolution. The study aimed to test whether cataloging public T cell receptors could reveal signatures of past pathogen exposure. Rather than using new phenotypic data, the later analysis identified candidate immune exposures from TCR beta sequences and from how often those sequences occurred across donors. Typing coverage varied by locus: about 620-630 donors for A, B, C, DRB1 and DQB1; more than 500 for DQA1; nearly 610 for DPA1; approximately 490 for DPB1. In a later genetic analysis, genome-wide SNP genotypes for about 65% of the roughly 700 donors were used, and that subset was treated as a discovery cohort. Every repertoire in the discovery cohort had been generated on one and the same sequencing platform. Using immunosequencing, the study profiled T cell repertoires from around 670 subjects and related those repertoires to cytomegalovirus serostatus. Roughly 5 DR-DQ haplotypes were handled as single units for association and clustering because linkage in the cohort was strong. The paper as a whole reports these results and caveats: The cohort was sequenced for TCR beta chains only, and without alpha or paired-chain data the features that could be detected were limited. A later analysis found that HLA-associated TCR beta chains were more clonally expanded and had lower generation probabilities than equally common non-associated chains. Because the 87-base-pair reads could not distinguish some IMGT-functional V segments, including TRBV6-2 and TRBV6-3, those segments were excluded. In a later genetic analysis, a missense DCLRE1C variant was associated with V-gene and J-gene trimming of TCR beta chains, and the association was replicated in an independent cohort. The study listed 150 to 200 TCR beta chains as associated with cytomegalovirus. Three of the identified cytomegalovirus-associated TCR beta chains were confirmed in vitro to be specific for cytomegalovirus antigens. A later analysis associated 16,951 TCR beta sequences with specific HLA alleles at a false discovery rate of 0.05. Most TCR sequences were observed very rarely across donors, whereas some public TCRs were present in many individuals. According to a later analysis, most CMV-associated TCR beta chains appeared to be HLA-restricted, and the HLA associations seemed to be driven largely by CMV exposure. Broadly in line with IMGT annotations, most TCR beta V segments showed up in productive rearrangements about 90% or about 30% of the time in an earlier analysis of 587 of the donors. The earlier analysis of 450 to 700 of the donors excluded over 15 rarely observed V segments, including chromosome 9 orphons, because counts were too low. A further reported finding was that TCR beta sequences accurately predicted the HLA-A and HLA-B alleles for most subjects in the first cohort. Because HLA typing was missing for some donors at each locus, association tests included only the typed subset. Immune exposure information for the cohort was limited to CMV serostatus. It was suggested by the authors that the approach could potentially be generalized to other disease states and immunological phenotypes. When HLA alleles, especially DR and DQ, strongly co-occurred, TCR associations were difficult to assign to individual alleles. A later analysis reported that several top co-occurrence clusters appeared linked to parvovirus B19, influenza, CMV and Epstein-Barr virus. In a later genetic analysis, fewer N-insertions in productive TCRs were reported among donors in an Asian-associated ancestry cluster than the roughly 640-donor mean. In a later analysis, the rate of TCR association differed among HLA loci, with DRB1 alleles having the most associated TCRs and HLA-C alleles having the fewest. The classifier was reported to diagnose cytomegalovirus status with high specificity and sensitivity in both the original cohort and the validation cohort. Sequencing depth was assumed to be roughly uniform across donors in the presence/absence analyses, though that assumption may not hold. Linkage disequilibrium might explain the correlated functional status among segregating V segments, but an unknown experimental factor could not be excluded. A group of highly shared sequence variants was considered likely to be a technical artifact of the sequencing pipeline.

Compared with germline, V lacks 5 bases and J lacks 11 bases; bases without a gene match: 13. Taken from the germline V gene, the CDR1 and CDR2 loops are SNHLY and FYNNEI. From its cysteine to its phenylalanine, the CDR3 spans 15 amino acids. Only CDR3 DNA is held: 45 bases, read in frame from base 1. The cohort comprised 670 or so healthy bone marrow donors. At the time of sampling, every cohort member was nominally healthy, though immune exposures that went unrecorded were likely present. The donor was CMV seronegative and was included in the group of about 400 seronegative cohort members. Every donor gave a peripheral blood sample, and the peripheral blood mononuclear cells from that sample were used for TCR beta sequencing. Genomic DNA extraction from the blood cell samples was performed with the Qiagen DNeasy Blood Extraction Kit.

The sequence derives from a woman between 40 and 50 years old in good health and CMV-seronegative. The V and J segments used are TRBV2 and TRBJ2-5, and 11 junctional nucleotides match TRBD2. The sequencing input was PBMCs. The DNA sequence is TGTGCCAGCAGTCTGTCTAGCGGGAGGTTAGAAGAGCAGTACTTC. The resulting protein is CASSLSSGRLEEQYF. Where the CDR3 stops, the reference TRBV2 and TRBJ2-5 genes take over; the full variable domain is EPEVTQTPSHQVTQMGQEVILRCVPISNHLYFYWYRQILGQKVEFLVSFYNNEISEKSEIFDDQFSVERPDGSNFTLKIRSTKLEDSAMYFCASSLSSGRLEEQYFGPGTRLLVL.